What follows is one TCR beta chain and its context. TCRdb's copy holds only in-frame clones and misses some; the assay was immunoSEQ multiplex PCR. The sample shows 70,000 or so clones, about nine tenths of them seen only once. The sample originates from a study of blood T cell repertoires in COVID-19. Per the germline V gene, CDR1 is SEHNR and CDR2 is FQNEAQ (reference sequence). The CDR3 length is 15 residues. The ends lost 0 bases at V and 4 bases at J; junction bases unmatched: 0. The sequence came from a woman under 30 with acute or convalescent COVID-19. The specimen sequenced was peripheral blood. The chain couples TRBV7-9 to TRBJ2-7, with 13 bases lining up with TRBD2. CDR3: CASSLAGLAGYEQYF. CDR3 sequence (DNA): TGTGCCAGCAGCTTAGCGGGACTAGCGGGATACGAGCAGTACTTC.